This T cell receptor beta chain was profiled in a study of T cells in Graves' hyperthyroidism and ophthalmopathy. The germline V gene has CDR1 SQVTM and CDR2 ANQGSEA. V shed 4 bases, J shed 4 bases, and the junction held 14 bases outside the gene matches. This CDR3 is 16 amino acids long. The investigators amplified TCR beta CDR3 regions from RNA transcripts. The HTBI primer set served for first-round RT-PCR of the TCR CDR3. MiXCR, applied by TCRdb to the multiplex PCR reads, yields one record per CDR3 protein. The sample yields nearly 750,000 distinct CDR3 sequences, approximately 36% seen once. This clonotype originated in a woman aged 40 to 50 with Graves' hyperthyroidism. The sequenced material came from blood. This rearrangement joins TRBV29-1 to TRBJ1-2, with 8 bases identical to TRBD1. CDR3 in amino acids: CSVGGYSEDRGYGYTF. CDR3 bases: TGCAGCGTTGGAGGGTATTCGGAAGACAGGGGCTATGGCTACACCTTC.